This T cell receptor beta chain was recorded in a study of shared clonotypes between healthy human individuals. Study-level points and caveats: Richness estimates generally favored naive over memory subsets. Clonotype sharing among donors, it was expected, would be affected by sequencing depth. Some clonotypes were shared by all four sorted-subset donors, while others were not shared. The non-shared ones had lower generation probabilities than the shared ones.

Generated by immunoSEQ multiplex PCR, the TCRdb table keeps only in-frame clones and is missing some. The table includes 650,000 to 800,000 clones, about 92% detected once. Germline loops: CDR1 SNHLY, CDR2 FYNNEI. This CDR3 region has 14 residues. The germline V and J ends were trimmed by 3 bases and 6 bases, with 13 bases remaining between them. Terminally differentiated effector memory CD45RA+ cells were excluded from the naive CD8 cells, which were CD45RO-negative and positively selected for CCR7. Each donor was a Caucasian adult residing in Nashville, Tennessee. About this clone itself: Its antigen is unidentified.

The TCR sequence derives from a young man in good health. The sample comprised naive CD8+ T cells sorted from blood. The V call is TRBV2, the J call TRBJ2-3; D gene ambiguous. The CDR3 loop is CASSESLGFDTQYF. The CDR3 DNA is TGTGCCAGCAGTGAGTCCTTAGGGTTCGATACGCAGTATTTT.